This TCR beta chain emerged from a study of cytomegalovirus exposure and HLA in healthy donors. It was the approximately 110-subject validation cohort, separate from the approximately 670-subject first cohort, to which the donors belonged. CDR3 length: 17 amino acids. V was clipped by 0 bases and J by 3 bases, with 17 bases between them. Per germline, CDR1 ENHRY and CDR2 SYGVKD. TCRdb's table, derived via immunoSEQ multiplex PCR, lists solely in-frame clones and lacks some. The sample yields more than 20,000 clones, around 96% seen once. Source material: PBMCs. V gene TRBV10-3 combines with J gene TRBJ1-2; D uncertain. This sequence originates from a man in his thirties or forties in good health and CMV-seropositive. The CDR3 here is CAISESTTTLGDYGYTF. The CDR3 region has the DNA TGTGCCATCAGTGAGTCTACGACGACCCTCGGGGACTATGGCTACACCTTC.